The clone carrying this T cell receptor (beta chain) occurred a few times. Its antigen remains unidentified. Germline CDR1 reads LGHNA; CDR2 reads YNFKEQ. CDR3 size: 17 residues. V dropped 0 bases and J dropped 0; count of bases not matched to a gene: 6. The source of the sample is a study of T-cell memory formation after mild COVID-19. Overall study findings and caveats: Whereas later expanders leaned CD4+, clones contracting day 15 to 85 showed a balanced CD4/CD8 makeup.

Each CDR3 protein gets one entry after TCRdb re-called the 5' RACE reads with MiXCR. The repertoire holds some 250,000 distinct CDR3 sequences, with under 20% as singletons. This receptor was taken from a young man who had mild COVID-19 (a few samples of this study predate the infection). Cell type and time point are not known. V usage is TRBV4-2 and J usage is TRBJ2-7; 9 positions match TRBD2. Sequenced sample: PBMCs or a T cell subset sorted from them (not recorded which). The CDR3 protein is CASSQDTLAGFSYEQYF. DNA of the CDR3: TGTGCCAGCAGCCAAGATACACTAGCGGGCTTCTCCTACGAGCAGTACTTC.